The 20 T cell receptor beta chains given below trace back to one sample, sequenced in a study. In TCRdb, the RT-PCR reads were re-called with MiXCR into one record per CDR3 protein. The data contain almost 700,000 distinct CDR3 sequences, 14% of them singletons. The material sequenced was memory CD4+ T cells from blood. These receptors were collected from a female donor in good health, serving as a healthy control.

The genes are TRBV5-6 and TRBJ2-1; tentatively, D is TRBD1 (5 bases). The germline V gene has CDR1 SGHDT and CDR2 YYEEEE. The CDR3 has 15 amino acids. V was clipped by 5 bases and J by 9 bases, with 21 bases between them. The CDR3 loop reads CASRRSVGRDGEQFF. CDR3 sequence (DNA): TGTGCCAGCAGGAGGAGCGTCGGCAGGGATGGTGAGCAGTTCTTC.

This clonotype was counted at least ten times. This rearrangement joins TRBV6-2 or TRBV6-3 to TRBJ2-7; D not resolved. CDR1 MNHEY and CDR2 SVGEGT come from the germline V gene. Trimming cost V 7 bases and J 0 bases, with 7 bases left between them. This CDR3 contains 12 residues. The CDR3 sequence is CASTRTSYEQYF. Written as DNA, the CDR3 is TGTGCCAGCACCCGAACCTCCTACGAGCAGTACTTC.

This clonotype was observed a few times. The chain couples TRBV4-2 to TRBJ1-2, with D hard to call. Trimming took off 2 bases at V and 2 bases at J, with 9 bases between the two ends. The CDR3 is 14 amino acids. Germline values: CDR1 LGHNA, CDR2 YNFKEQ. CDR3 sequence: CASSQTTQNYGYTF. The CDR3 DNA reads TGTGCCAGCAGCCAAACGACCCAAAACTATGGCTACACCTTC.

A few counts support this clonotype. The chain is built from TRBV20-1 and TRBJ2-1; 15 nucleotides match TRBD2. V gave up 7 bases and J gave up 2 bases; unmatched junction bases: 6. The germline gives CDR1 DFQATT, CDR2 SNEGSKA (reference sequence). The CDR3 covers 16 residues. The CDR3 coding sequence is TGCAGTGTCGGACTAGCGGGGGGGCGAGCCTACAATGAGCAGTTCTTC. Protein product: CSVGLAGGRAYNEQFF.

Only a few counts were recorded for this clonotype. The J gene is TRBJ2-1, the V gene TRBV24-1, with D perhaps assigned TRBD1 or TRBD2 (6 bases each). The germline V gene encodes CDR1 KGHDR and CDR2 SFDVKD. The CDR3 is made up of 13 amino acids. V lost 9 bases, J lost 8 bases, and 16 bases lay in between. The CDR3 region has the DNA TGTGCCACCCGTTTCGGGGGCGGCCATGAGCAGTTCTTC. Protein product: CATRFGGGHEQFF.

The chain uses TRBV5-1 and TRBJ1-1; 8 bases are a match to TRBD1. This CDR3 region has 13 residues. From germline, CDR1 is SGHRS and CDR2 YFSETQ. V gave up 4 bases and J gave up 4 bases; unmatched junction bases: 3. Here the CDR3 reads CASSQGAATEAFF. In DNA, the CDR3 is TGCGCCAGCAGCCAGGGGGCGGCCACTGAAGCTTTCTTT.

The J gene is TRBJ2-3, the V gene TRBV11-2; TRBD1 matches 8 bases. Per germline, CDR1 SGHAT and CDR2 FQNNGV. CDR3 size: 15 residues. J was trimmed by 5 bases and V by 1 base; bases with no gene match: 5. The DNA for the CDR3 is TGTGCCAGCAGCTTAGGGACAGGGCGGGTAGATACGCAGTATTTT. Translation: CASSLGTGRVDTQYF.

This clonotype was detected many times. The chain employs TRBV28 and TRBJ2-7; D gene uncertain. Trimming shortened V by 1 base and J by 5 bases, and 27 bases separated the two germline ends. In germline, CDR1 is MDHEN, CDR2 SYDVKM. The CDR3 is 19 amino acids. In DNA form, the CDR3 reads TGTGCCAGCAGTTTATTTGCAGTACAATTCGTGGGTAGAGACGACGAGCAGTACTTC. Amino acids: CASSLFAVQFVGRDDEQYF.

The CDR3 region has the DNA TGTGCCAGTAGTATAGAGGTGGCGACAGGGGGCTTCGGGGAGCTGTTTTTT. Encoded protein: CASSIEVATGGFGELFF. V and J are TRBV19 and TRBJ2-2; the match to TRBD1 covers 10 bases. CDR1 LNHDA and CDR2 SQIVND come from the germline V gene (reference sequence). Germline trimming cut 0 bases from V and 7 bases from J; bases unmatched to any gene: 8. CDR3 length: 17 amino acids.

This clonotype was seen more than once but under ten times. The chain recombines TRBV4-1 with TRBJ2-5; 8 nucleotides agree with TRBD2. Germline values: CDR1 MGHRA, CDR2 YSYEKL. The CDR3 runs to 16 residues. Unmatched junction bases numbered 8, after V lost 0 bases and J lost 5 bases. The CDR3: CASSQDSTSVRETQYF. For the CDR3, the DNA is TGCGCCAGCAGCCAAGATTCGACTAGCGTGCGGGAGACCCAGTACTTC.

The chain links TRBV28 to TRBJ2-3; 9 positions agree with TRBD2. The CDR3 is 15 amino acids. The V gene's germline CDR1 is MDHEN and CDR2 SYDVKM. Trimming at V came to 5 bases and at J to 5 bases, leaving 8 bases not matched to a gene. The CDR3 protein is CASSPNSGSGDTQYF. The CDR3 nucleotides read TGTGCCAGCAGTCCCAATAGCGGGAGCGGAGATACGCAGTATTTT.

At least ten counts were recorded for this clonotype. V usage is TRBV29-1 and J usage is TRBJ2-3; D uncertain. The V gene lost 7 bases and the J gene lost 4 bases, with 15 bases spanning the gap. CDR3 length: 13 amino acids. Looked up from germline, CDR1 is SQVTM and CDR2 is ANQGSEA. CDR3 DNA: TGCAGCGCCCCGGACGGTTTTTCAGATACGCAGTATTTT. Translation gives CSAPDGFSDTQYF.

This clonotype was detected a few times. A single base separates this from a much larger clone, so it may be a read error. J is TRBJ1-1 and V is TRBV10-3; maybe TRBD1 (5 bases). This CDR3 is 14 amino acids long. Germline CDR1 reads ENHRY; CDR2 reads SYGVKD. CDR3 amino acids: CAIRAQGMNTESFF. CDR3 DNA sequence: TGTGCCATCAGGGCTCAGGGCATGAACACTGAATCTTTCTTT.

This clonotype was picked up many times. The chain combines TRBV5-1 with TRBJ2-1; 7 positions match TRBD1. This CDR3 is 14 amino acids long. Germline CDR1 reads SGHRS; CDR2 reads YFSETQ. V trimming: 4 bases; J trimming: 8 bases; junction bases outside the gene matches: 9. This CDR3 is CASSQGPDRDEQFF. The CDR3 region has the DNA TGCGCCAGCAGCCAGGGACCCGACAGGGATGAGCAGTTCTTC.

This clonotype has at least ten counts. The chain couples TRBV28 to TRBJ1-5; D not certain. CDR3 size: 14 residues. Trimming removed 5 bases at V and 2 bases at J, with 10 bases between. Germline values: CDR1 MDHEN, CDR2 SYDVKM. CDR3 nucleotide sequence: TGTGCCAGCAGTCGCCCGGGAGGCAATCAGCCCCAGCATTTT. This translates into CASSRPGGNQPQHF.

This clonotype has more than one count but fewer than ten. CDR3 region: CASSYETGELFF. DNA of the CDR3: TGTGCCAGCAGCTACGAGACCGGGGAGCTGTTTTTT. The chain couples TRBV7-2 to TRBJ2-2; D unclear. V lost 4 bases and J 5 bases, leaving 5 bases between the germline ends. Germline V CDR1 and CDR2: SGHTA, FQGNSA. The CDR3 length is 12 residues.

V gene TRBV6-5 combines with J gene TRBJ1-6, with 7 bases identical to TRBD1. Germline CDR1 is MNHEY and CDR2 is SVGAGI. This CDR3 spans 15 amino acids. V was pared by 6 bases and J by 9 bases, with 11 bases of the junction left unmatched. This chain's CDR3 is CASRLGQLSTSPLHF. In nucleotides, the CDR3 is TGTGCCAGCAGACTGGGACAGCTTTCCACTTCACCCCTCCACTTT.

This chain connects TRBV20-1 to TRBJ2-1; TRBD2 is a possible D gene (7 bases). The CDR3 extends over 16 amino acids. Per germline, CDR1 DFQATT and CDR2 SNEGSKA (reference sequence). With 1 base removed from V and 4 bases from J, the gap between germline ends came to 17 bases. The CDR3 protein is CSARGGGGAVYNEQFF. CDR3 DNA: TGCAGTGCTAGAGGGGGAGGGGGAGCGGTGTACAATGAGCAGTTCTTC.

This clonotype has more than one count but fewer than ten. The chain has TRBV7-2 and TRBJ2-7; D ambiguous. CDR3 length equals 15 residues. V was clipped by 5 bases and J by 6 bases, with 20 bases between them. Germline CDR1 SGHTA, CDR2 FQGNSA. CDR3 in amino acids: CASSPIPSPVGEQYF. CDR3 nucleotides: TGTGCCAGCAGCCCCATCCCGTCGCCCGTCGGCGAGCAGTACTTC.

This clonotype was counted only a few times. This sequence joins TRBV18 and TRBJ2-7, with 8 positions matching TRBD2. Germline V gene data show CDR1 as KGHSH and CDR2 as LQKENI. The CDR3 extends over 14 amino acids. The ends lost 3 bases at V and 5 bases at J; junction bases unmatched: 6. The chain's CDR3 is CASSPGTRPDEQYF. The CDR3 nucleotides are TGTGCCAGCTCACCCGGGACTAGGCCGGACGAGCAGTACTTC.